This TCR beta chain appears in the sequencing data of a study of blood T cell repertoires in COVID-19. CDR1 is SEHNR and CDR2 is FQNEAQ in the germline V gene (reference sequence). The CDR3 has 14 residues. Trimming left V 2 bases short and J 2 bases short, with 9 bases between. How the authors handled the data: Estimation of nucleated cell counts was performed using reference gene primer amplification. Sequencing was performed with immunoSEQ multiplex PCR; in TCRdb, only in-frame clones are kept and a portion is missing. D and trimming were read from the DNA, whereas the V and J calls and clone size are those reported in that table. The sample holds roughly 420,000 clones, roughly 90% seen once. Enrolled through a virtual design, the participants were between 18 and 89 years of age and came from approximately 25 US areas. Participants had their cohort set by participant-reported clinical history.

Source material: PBMCs or T cells enriched from blood (not recorded which). This sequence joins TRBV7-9 and TRBJ1-2; the D gene is possibly TRBD1 (6 bases). This TCR derives from a woman younger than 45 with acute COVID-19. The CDR3 DNA reads TGTGCCAGCAGCTTAACAGGGCCGAACTATGGCTACACCTTC. It specifies CASSLTGPNYGYTF.